This T cell receptor beta chain is drawn from a study of shared clonotypes between healthy human individuals. Study conclusions and caveats: A reduction in generation probabilities was seen for non-shared clonotypes relative to those shared by all four donors.

A note on this clone: Antigen unknown.

The donors were adults (healthy and HIV-negative) with no recent acute infections or vaccinations. Adult Caucasians living in Nashville, Tennessee made up all of the donors. V gave up 4 bases and J gave up 3 bases; unmatched junction bases: 8. The V gene's germline CDR1 is SGHAT and CDR2 FQNNGV. CDR3 length: 15 amino acids. The data were produced by immunoSEQ multiplex PCR, yet TCRdb's version contains in-frame clones alone and is incomplete. The data hold 2 million to 2.5 million clones, with 85% to 95% observed a single time. The V call is TRBV11-2, the J call TRBJ2-7; 8 bases are shared with TRBD2. The sequence derives from a man between 18 and 29 years old in good health. Some clones in this sample may be carry-over from other donors' samples. Sequencing was carried out using naive CD4+ T cells from PBMCs. Subset described: CD45RA+ positively selected. The CDR3 DNA reads TGTGCCAGCAGCTACCCCAGCGGGGGTGACTACGAGCAGTACTTC. The encoded protein is CASSYPSGGDYEQYF.